This T cell receptor beta chain came from a study of blood T cell repertoires in COVID-19. Sequencing used immunoSEQ multiplex PCR; TCRdb keeps in-frame clones, though not all of them. The table lists roughly 260,000 clones, 80% to 90% of them singletons. Sequences were obtained from peripheral blood. This receptor was obtained from a woman in her 50s with acute or convalescent COVID-19.

This CDR3 is CASSFGIAGEETQYF. The CDR3 DNA sequence: TGTGCCAGCAGTTTCGGCATAGCGGGAGAAGAGACCCAGTACTTC. The J gene is TRBJ2-5, the V gene TRBV28; 9 bases fit TRBD2. Germline-derived CDR1 and CDR2 are MDHEN and SYDVKM. The junction had 5 bases not matched to a gene; V was cut back by 3 bases and J by 3 bases. The CDR3 runs to 15 residues.